The rows below give T cell receptor beta chains drawn from one sample of a study of blood T cell repertoires in COVID-19. The data were produced by immunoSEQ multiplex PCR, yet TCRdb's version contains in-frame clones alone and is incomplete. The sample has about 130,000 clones, just under 85% seen once. Sequencing used peripheral blood. The receptors stem from a woman between 45 and 65 years old with acute or convalescent COVID-19. CDR3s include the opening cysteine and the closing phenylalanine or tryptophan. Each record gives: CDR3 DNA, CDR3 protein, V gene, clone size, J gene, D gene. A D gene is named only where the DNA matches it firmly. Clone sizes are given selectively: once, few, many, or a class where the clone is expanded.

TGCGCCAGCAGCTCGGGACAGGGGGCGACTGAAGCTTTCTTT,CASSSGQGATEAFF,TRBV5-1,-,TRBJ1-1,TRBD1
TGTGCCAGCTCACCAATGCGGGACTACGAGCAGTACTTC,CASSPMRDYEQYF,TRBV18,-,TRBJ2-7,-
TGTGCCAGCAGTTTGGGACAGGGGGGACATCAGCCCCAGCATTTT,CASSLGQGGHQPQHF,TRBV6-6,-,TRBJ1-5,TRBD1
TGTGCCAGCAGTCGGGGGACTAGCCGTTTCGATGAGCAGTTCTTC,CASSRGTSRFDEQFF,TRBV6-6,few,TRBJ2-1,TRBD2
TGTGCCAGTTCAGGGGGCGCTAATTTGGGTAACATTCAGTACTTC,CASSGGANLGNIQYF,TRBV5-8,-,TRBJ2-4,TRBD1
TGTGCCAGCAAAAAGACAGCTTCTAACTATGGCTACACCTTC,CASKKTASNYGYTF,TRBV6-4,once,TRBJ1-2,-
TGTGCCAGCAGTTTAAGCAGGTACTCTGGAAACACCATATATTTT,CASSLSRYSGNTIYF,TRBV28,-,TRBJ1-3,-
TGCGCCAGCAGTGAATCGCGGGGGCTCACAGATACGCAGTATTTT,CASSESRGLTDTQYF,TRBV10-2,-,TRBJ2-3,-
TGTGCCAGCACCGACCAGACAGGGAATCAGCCCCAGCATTTT,CASTDQTGNQPQHF,TRBV6-1,-,TRBJ1-5,TRBD1
TGTGCCAGCAGCGGGGACAGTTACTACGAGCAGTACTTC,CASSGDSYYEQYF,TRBV7-9,-,TRBJ2-7,TRBD1
TGTGCCAGTAGTATTGGAACCGGGTCTGAAGCTTTCTTT,CASSIGTGSEAFF,TRBV19,once,TRBJ1-1,-
TGCGCCACCTCGAGACCAACAGGGGCGGGCACCGGGGAGCTGTTTTTT,CATSRPTGAGTGELFF,TRBV5-1,many,TRBJ2-2,TRBD1
TGCGCCAGCAGCCAAGAACGATCAACAGGGTCCAACAATGAGCAGTTCTTC,CASSQERSTGSNNEQFF,TRBV4-1,once,TRBJ2-1,-
TGTGCCAGTAGTAGTCTAGGCTCACCCCTCCACTTT,CASSSLGSPLHF,TRBV19,-,TRBJ1-6,-
TGTGCCAGCGGACTAGCGGGGGGTGGTACGCAGTATTTT,CASGLAGGGTQYF,TRBV9,-,TRBJ2-3,TRBD2
TGTGCCAGTAGTATAGGCAGGGCCAATCAGCCCCAGCATTTT,CASSIGRANQPQHF,TRBV19,many,TRBJ1-5,-
TGTGCCAGCAGCGCTGGGGGACTAGCGGGGGCCACAGATACGCAGTATTTT,CASSAGGLAGATDTQYF,TRBV9,few,TRBJ2-3,TRBD2
TGTGCCACCAGTGATCCCACTAGCGGGGGGGCGTCGGGTACGCAGTATTTT,CATSDPTSGGASGTQYF,TRBV24-1,-,TRBJ2-3,TRBD2
TGTGCCAGCTCACCACTGGGACAAGGTGAAGCTTTCTTT,CASSPLGQGEAFF,TRBV18,-,TRBJ1-1,-
TGTGCCAGCAGCCTGAGCCCCGGGGCTAATGAAAAACTGTTTTTT,CASSLSPGANEKLFF,TRBV3-1/TRBV3-2,-,TRBJ1-4,-
TGTGCCAGCAGCTCAGGGACAGGTCGGGGGGAAAAACTGTTTTTT,CASSSGTGRGEKLFF,TRBV11-2,-,TRBJ1-4,TRBD1
TGTGCCAGTAGTATGACGGGGGGGAGCGGCTACACCTTC,CASSMTGGSGYTF,TRBV19,many,TRBJ1-2,-
TGTGCCAGCTCCCCGGGAAGCTCTGGAAACACCATATATTTT,CASSPGSSGNTIYF,TRBV11-2,once,TRBJ1-3,-
TGTGCCAGCACCTTAGGGGGCATAAACACTGAAGCTTTCTTT,CASTLGGINTEAFF,TRBV28,-,TRBJ1-1,TRBD1
TGTGCCAGCAGCATTCGACTAGCGGGGGGGTCCTACAATGAGCAGTTCTTC,CASSIRLAGGSYNEQFF,TRBV11-2,few,TRBJ2-1,TRBD2
TGTGCCAGCAGTGAAGGAGGGTTTGGCTACACCTTC,CASSEGGFGYTF,TRBV6-1,-,TRBJ1-2,-